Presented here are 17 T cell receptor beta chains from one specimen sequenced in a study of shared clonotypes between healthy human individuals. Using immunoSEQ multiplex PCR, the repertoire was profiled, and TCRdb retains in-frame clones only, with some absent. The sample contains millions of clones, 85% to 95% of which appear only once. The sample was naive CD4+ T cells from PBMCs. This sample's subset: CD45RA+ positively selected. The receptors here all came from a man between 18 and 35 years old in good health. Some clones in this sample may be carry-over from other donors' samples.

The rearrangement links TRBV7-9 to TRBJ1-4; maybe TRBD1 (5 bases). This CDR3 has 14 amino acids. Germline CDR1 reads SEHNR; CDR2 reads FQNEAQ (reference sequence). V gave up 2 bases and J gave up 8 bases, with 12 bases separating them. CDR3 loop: CASSLQGADEKLFF. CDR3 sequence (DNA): TGTGCCAGCAGCTTACAGGGTGCAGACGAAAAACTGTTTTTT. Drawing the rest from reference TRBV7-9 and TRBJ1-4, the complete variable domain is DTGVSQNPRHKITKRGQNVTFRCDPISEHNRLYWYRQTLGQGPEFLTYFQNEAQLEKSRLLSDRFSAERPKGSFSTLEIQRTEQGDSAMYLCASSLQGADEKLFFGSGTQLSVL.

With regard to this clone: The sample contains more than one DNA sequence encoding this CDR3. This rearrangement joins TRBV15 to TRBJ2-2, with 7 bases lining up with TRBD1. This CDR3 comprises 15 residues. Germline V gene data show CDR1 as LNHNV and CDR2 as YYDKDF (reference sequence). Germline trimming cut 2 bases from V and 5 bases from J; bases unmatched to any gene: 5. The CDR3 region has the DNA TGTGCCACCAGCAGAAGACAGGGTCTTACCGGGGAGCTGTTTTTT. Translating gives CATSRRQGLTGELFF.

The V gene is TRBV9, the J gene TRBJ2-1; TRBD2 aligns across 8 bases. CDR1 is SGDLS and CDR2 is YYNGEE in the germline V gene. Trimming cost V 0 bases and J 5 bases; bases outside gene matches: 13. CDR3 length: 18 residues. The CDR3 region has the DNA TGTGCCAGCAGCGTAGGAGATTCCCCCGGGAGGGCCGACAATGAGCAGTTCTTC. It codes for CASSVGDSPGRADNEQFF.

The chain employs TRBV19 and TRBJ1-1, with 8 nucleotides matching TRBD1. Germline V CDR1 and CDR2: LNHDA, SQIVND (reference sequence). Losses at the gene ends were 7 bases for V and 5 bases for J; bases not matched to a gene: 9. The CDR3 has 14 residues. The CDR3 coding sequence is TGTGCCAGTACCTATCGACAGGGGAAAACTGAAGCTTTCTTT. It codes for CASTYRQGKTEAFF.

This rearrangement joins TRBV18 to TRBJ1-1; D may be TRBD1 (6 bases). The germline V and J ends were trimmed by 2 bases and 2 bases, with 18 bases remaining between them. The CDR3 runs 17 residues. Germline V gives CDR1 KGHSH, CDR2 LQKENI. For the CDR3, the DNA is TGTGCCAGCTCACCAAGAGGTCCAGGGGATAGAAACACTGAAGCTTTCTTT. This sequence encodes CASSPRGPGDRNTEAFF.

CDR3 in DNA: TGTGCCAGCAGCTTCAACTCCGGGACAGGGGGCGGCCCCCAGTACTTC. This encodes CASSFNSGTGGGPQYF. The chain couples TRBV7-3 to TRBJ2-5; TRBD1 matches 12 bases. This CDR3 is built from 16 residues. Germline-derived CDR1 and CDR2 are SGHTA and FQGTGA. V was clipped by 3 bases and J by 9 bases; unmatched bases: 11.

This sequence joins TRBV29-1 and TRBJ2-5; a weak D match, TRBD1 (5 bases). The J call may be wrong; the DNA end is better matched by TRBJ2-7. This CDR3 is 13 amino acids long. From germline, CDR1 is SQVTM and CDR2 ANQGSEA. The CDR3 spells CSVNRRNSYEQYF. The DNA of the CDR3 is TGCAGCGTTAACAGGAGAAATAGCTACGAGCAGTACTTC.

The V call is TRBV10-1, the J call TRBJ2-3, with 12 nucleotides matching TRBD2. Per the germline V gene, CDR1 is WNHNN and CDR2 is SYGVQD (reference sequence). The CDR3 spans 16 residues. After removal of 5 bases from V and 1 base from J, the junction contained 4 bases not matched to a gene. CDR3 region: CASSLTSGSGTDTQYF. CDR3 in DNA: TGCGCCAGCAGTTTGACTAGCGGGAGTGGCACAGATACGCAGTATTTT.

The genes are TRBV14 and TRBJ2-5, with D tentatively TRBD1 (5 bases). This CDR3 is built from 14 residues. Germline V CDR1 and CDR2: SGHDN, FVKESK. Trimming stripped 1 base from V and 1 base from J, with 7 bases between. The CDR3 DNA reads TGTGCCAGCAGCCAAGGGGGCCCCCAAGAGACCCAGTACTTC. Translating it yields CASSQGGPQETQYF.

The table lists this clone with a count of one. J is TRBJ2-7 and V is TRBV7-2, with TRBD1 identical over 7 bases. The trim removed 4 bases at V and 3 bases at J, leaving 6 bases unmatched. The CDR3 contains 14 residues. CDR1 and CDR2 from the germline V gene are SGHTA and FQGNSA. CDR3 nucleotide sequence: TGTGCCAGCAGCTACCCGGGACAGAGCTACGAGCAGTACTTC. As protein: CASSYPGQSYEQYF.

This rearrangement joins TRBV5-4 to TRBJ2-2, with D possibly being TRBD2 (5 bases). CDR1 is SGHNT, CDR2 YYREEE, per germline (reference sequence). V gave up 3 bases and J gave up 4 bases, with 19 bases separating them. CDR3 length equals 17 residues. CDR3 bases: TGTGCCAGCAGCTCCGCGCGCGGGCCCCGGGGCACCGGGGAGCTGTTTTTT. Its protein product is CASSSARGPRGTGELFF.

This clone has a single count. The DNA of the CDR3 is TGTGCCAGCAGTAGGGGTCAGCCCCAGCATTTT. As protein: CASSRGQPQHF. The genes are TRBV2 and TRBJ1-5; possibly TRBD1 for D (5 bases). This CDR3 is 11 amino acids long. Germline-derived CDR1 and CDR2 are SNHLY and FYNNEI. V lost 5 bases, J lost 6 bases, and 5 bases lay in between.

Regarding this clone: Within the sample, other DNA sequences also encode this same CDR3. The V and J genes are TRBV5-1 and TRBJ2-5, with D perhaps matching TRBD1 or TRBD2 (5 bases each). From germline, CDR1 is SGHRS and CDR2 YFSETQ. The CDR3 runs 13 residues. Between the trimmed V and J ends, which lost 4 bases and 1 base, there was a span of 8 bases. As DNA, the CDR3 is TGCGCCAGCAGCCCCGGGGCCCAAGAGACCCAGTACTTC. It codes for CASSPGAQETQYF.

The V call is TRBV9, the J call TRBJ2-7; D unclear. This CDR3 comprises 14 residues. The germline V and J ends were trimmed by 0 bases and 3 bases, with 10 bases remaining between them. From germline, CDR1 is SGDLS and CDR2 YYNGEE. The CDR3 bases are TGTGCCAGCAGCGTAGATTTTGGCCACTACGAGCAGTACTTC. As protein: CASSVDFGHYEQYF.

DNA of the CDR3: TGTGCCAGCAGCCAGGGAGAGACCCAGTACTTC. It is translated as CASSQGETQYF. The J gene is TRBJ2-5, the V gene TRBV6-5, with D maybe TRBD1 (5 bases). Germline loops: CDR1 MNHEY, CDR2 SVGAGI. Trimming stripped 6 bases from V and 4 bases from J, with 6 bases between. This CDR3 contains 11 residues.

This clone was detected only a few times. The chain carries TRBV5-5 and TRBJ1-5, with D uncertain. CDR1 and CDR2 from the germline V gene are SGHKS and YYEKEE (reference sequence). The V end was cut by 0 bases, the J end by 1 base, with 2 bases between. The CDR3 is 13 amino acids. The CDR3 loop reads CASSLGSNQPQHF. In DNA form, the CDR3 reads TGTGCCAGCAGCTTGGGGAGCAATCAGCCCCAGCATTTT.

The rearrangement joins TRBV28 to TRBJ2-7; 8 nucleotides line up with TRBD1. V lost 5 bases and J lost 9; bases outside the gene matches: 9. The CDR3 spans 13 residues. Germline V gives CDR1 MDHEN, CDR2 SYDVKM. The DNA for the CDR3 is TGTGCCAGCAGTCCCGGACAGGGTAGGGTGCAGTACTTC. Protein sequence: CASSPGQGRVQYF.